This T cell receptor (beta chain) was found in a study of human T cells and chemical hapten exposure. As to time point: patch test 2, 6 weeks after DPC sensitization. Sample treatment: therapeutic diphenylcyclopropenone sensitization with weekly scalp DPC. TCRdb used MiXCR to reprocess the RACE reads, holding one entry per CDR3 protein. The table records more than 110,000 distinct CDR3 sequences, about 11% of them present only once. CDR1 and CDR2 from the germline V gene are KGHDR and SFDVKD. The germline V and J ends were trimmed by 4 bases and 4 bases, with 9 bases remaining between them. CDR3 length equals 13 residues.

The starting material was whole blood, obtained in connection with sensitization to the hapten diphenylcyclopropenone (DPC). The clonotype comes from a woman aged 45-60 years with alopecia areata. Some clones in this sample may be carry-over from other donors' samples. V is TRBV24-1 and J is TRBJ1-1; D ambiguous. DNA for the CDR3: TGTGCCACCAGTGACTCCATGCCCACTGAAGCTTTCTTT. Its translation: CATSDSMPTEAFF.